The 7 T cell receptor beta chains below all came from one sample that was sequenced in a study of cytomegalovirus exposure and HLA in healthy donors (TCRdb year 2017). Library creation used the immunoSEQ multiplex PCR assay. TCRdb took over this immuneACCESS table, retaining in-frame rearrangements with V and J assigned. Such tables are incomplete; in checked studies, under half of the missing clones stem from an unresolved V gene, and the remainder is unexplained. Recorded for this sample are about 56,000 clones; 89% of them occurred a single time. The ten top clones hold roughly 15% of the sample. Sequencing was carried out using PBMCs. These receptors were taken from a woman under 30 in good health and CMV-seronegative.

Turning to this clone: This could be a read error, since a much larger clone is one nucleotide away. The same CDR3 arises from other DNA sequences in this sample as well. The chain combines TRBV4-3 with TRBJ2-7, with TRBD2 matching 7 bases. CDR1 is LGHNA, CDR2 YSLEER, per germline. The CDR3 totals 16 residues. Trimming at V came to 0 bases and at J to 0 bases, leaving 5 bases not matched to a gene. CDR3: CASSQDWASGSYEQYF. The CDR3 region has the DNA TGCGCCAGCAGCCAAGATTGGGCTAGCGGCTCCTACGAGCAGTACTTC.

V is TRBV5-1 and J is TRBJ2-1; D may be TRBD2 (5 bases). Trimming shortened V by 4 bases and J by 6 bases, and 14 bases separated the two germline ends. The CDR3 loop spans 14 amino acids. Germline V lookup: CDR1 SGHRS, CDR2 YFSETQ. The CDR3: CASSPSREGNEQFF. Written as DNA, the CDR3 is TGCGCCAGCAGCCCGTCCCGGGAAGGCAATGAGCAGTTCTTC. Full variable domain (remainder filled in from reference TRBV5-1 and TRBJ2-1): KAGVTQTPRYLIKTRGQQVTLSCSPISGHRSVSWYQQTPGQGLQFLFEYFSETQRNKGNFPGRFSGRQFSNSRSEMNVSTLELGDSALYLCASSPSREGNEQFFGPGTRLTVL.

This chain uses TRBV5-1 with TRBJ1-1; TRBD1 matches 7 bases. The CDR3 extends over 12 amino acids. CDR1 is SGHRS and CDR2 is YFSETQ in the germline V gene. Unmatched junction bases numbered 4, after V lost 4 bases and J lost 7 bases. This chain's CDR3 is CASSQNRGEAFF. The CDR3 DNA is TGCGCCAGCAGCCAGAACAGGGGTGAAGCTTTCTTT.

This clone was seen once. This sequence joins TRBV6-1 and TRBJ2-5; 8 nucleotides line up with TRBD2. Germline V gene lookup returns CDR1 MNHNS and CDR2 SASEGT. Germline trimming cut 6 bases from V and 5 bases from J; bases unmatched to any gene: 2. The CDR3 loop spans 12 amino acids. In nucleotides, the CDR3 is TGTGCCAGCAGCCCGGGGGGGGAGACCCAGTACTTC. It is translated as CASSPGGETQYF.

As DNA, the CDR3 is TGCAGTGCTGGGAGGAACACTGAAGCTTTCTTT. Its translation is CSAGRNTEAFF. The gene calls are TRBV20-1 and TRBJ1-1; no firm D call. Germline V lookup: CDR1 DFQATT, CDR2 SNEGSKA (reference sequence). Between the trimmed V and J ends, which lost 5 bases and 1 base, there was a span of 5 bases. The CDR3 has 11 amino acids.

This chain uses TRBV15 with TRBJ1-2, with 7 bases matching TRBD1. The ends lost 5 bases at V and 4 bases at J; junction bases unmatched: 7. Germline V gene sequence: CDR1 LNHNV, CDR2 YYDKDF (reference sequence). The CDR3 extends over 14 amino acids. The CDR3 region is CATSVRQGRYGYTF. The DNA of the CDR3 is TGTGCCACCAGCGTCCGACAGGGTCGCTATGGCTACACCTTC.

This clone was counted a single time. The chain joins TRBV7-2 to TRBJ1-1; D might be TRBD1 (6 bases). V lost 1 base and J 0 bases, leaving 12 bases between the germline ends. The CDR3 is 16 amino acids. CDR1 is SGHTA, CDR2 FQGNSA, per germline. This CDR3 reads CASSLGSGAVNTEAFF. CDR3 coding DNA: TGTGCCAGCAGCTTAGGGTCAGGGGCCGTGAACACTGAAGCTTTCTTT.